This T cell receptor beta chain derives from a study of CD8+ T cells in alopecia areata. Samples from alopecia areata patients were lesional scalp punch biopsies and peripheral blood. It was from PBMCs that CD4+ and CD8+ T cells were sorted. This CDR3 is 14 amino acids long. From germline, CDR1 is KGHSH and CDR2 LQKENI. The V gene end was trimmed by 1 base and the J gene end by 6 bases; junction bases not matched to a gene: 4. cDNA prepared by RNA extraction and subsequent reverse transcription served as the template for sequencing. Here immunoSEQ multiplex PCR was the method, and the copy in TCRdb shows in-frame clones only, minus some. Among 170,000 or so clones listed, roughly 63% were seen once.

Specimen: CD4+ T cells sorted from blood, collected at week 0. The receptor was derived from a human donor with alopecia areata. The rearrangement uses TRBV18 and TRBJ1-2; the match to TRBD1 covers 8 bases. CDR3 loop: CASSPLDRGDGYTF. The CDR3 DNA reads TGTGCCAGCTCACCACTCGACAGGGGCGATGGCTACACCTTC.